This T cell receptor beta chain is from a study of shared clonotypes between healthy human individuals. Notes on the study in general: A generally larger estimated richness was seen in naive subsets than in memory subsets.

This table comes from immunoSEQ multiplex PCR, and its TCRdb copy is limited to in-frame clones, with some not included. The repertoire holds 2 million to 2.5 million clones, with approximately 94% as singletons. CDR3 size: 14 residues. Trimming shortened V by 4 bases and J by 0 bases, and 12 bases separated the two germline ends. CDR1 and CDR2 from the germline V gene are GTSNPN and SVGIG (reference sequence). As to this clone: Its antigen is unknown.

The gene calls are TRBV30 and TRBJ1-1, with unresolved D. The sample comprised naive CD4+ T cells from PBMCs. Subset indicated: CD45RA+ positively selected. This receptor was identified in a man between 18 and 35 years old in good health. Some clones in this sample may be carry-over from other donors' samples. CDR3 DNA sequence: TGTGCCTGGAATGATCTTCGGGTGAACACTGAAGCTTTCTTT. It is translated as CAWNDLRVNTEAFF.